This T cell receptor beta chain emerged from a study of blood T cell repertoires in COVID-19. In the original workflow: Reference gene primer amplification gave nucleated cell count estimates. TCRdb's copy holds only in-frame clones and misses some; the assay was immunoSEQ multiplex PCR. V and J calls and clone size are those listed in that table; D and trimming were worked out from the DNA. The table shows about 290,000 clones, with around nine tenths occurring only once. Trimming cost V 6 bases and J 4 bases, with 14 bases left between them. Germline V gene data show CDR1 as MNHEY and CDR2 as SVGAGI. The CDR3 loop spans 14 amino acids.

The TCR was taken from a woman in her thirties or forties who had recovered from COVID-19. The V and J genes are TRBV6-5 and TRBJ2-3, with D possibly matching TRBD1 (6 bases). The sample taken for sequencing was PBMCs or T cells enriched from blood (not recorded which). CDR3 in DNA: TGTGCCAGCAGGGCAGAGGGGGTGGCAGATACGCAGTATTTT. Protein: CASRAEGVADTQYF.